These 14 T cell receptor beta chains were all obtained from the same sample, sequenced in a study of blood T cells in healthy people across ages. A second about 7 to 11 cycle PCR used barcoded and J-beta primers. TCRdb re-called the 5' RACE reads through MiXCR, storing one row per CDR3 protein. The table has some 700,000 distinct CDR3 sequences, roughly two fifths seen once. Sequenced material: blood. These TCRs come from a woman in her fifties or sixties in good health.

Only a few counts were recorded for this clonotype. This chain joins TRBV13 and TRBJ2-2; the match to TRBD1 covers 12 bases. V dropped 10 bases and J dropped 11; count of bases not matched to a gene: 14. Germline loops: CDR1 PRHDT, CDR2 FYEKMQ (reference sequence). This CDR3 region has 15 residues. Written as DNA, the CDR3 is TGTGCCACCTGCTCGGGGACAGGGGGCCCTCTAGAGCTGTTTTTT. Its protein product is CATCSGTGGPLELFF.

Only a few counts were recorded for this clonotype. The chain uses TRBV18 and TRBJ2-6; 7 bases match TRBD2. V was clipped by 3 bases and J by 0 bases; unmatched bases: 8. The CDR3 is 18 amino acids. Germline V gene data show CDR1 as KGHSH and CDR2 as LQKENI. The CDR3 region is CASSPAGAGISGANVLTF. The CDR3, as DNA: TGTGCCAGCTCACCGGCGGGAGCAGGGATCTCTGGGGCCAACGTCCTGACTTTC.

V usage is TRBV7-3 and J usage is TRBJ2-3; D is unclear. The germline CDR1 and CDR2 sequences are SGHTA and FQGTGA. The germline V and J ends were trimmed by 4 bases and 4 bases, with 12 bases remaining between them. CDR3 size: 14 residues. The CDR3 spells CASSSLFGPDTQYF. CDR3 nucleotides: TGTGCCAGCAGCTCCCTTTTCGGTCCAGATACGCAGTATTTT.

This clonotype was counted between two and nine times. The V call is TRBV7-8, the J call TRBJ2-7; the match to TRBD1 covers 8 bases. Germline loops: CDR1 SGHVS, CDR2 FQNEAQ. With V trimmed by 5 bases and J by 2 bases, 11 bases remained unmatched. The CDR3 is 16 amino acids. This CDR3 is CASSRQTGAITYEQYF. The CDR3 nucleotides are TGTGCCAGCAGCCGCCAGACAGGGGCAATCACCTACGAGCAGTACTTC.

In regard to this clonotype: One end of the junction varies from germline; a read error may be responsible. The genes are TRBV3-1 and TRBJ2-2; D ambiguous. CDR3 length: 13 residues. Per germline, CDR1 LGHDT and CDR2 YNNKEL (reference sequence). The DNA for the CDR3 is TGCGCCAGCAGCCGAGTCGGTTTAGGGGAGCTGTTTTTT. Translation: CASSRVGLGELFF.

This chain uses TRBV6-6 with TRBJ2-3; 10 positions agree with TRBD2. V lost 5 bases and J lost 6; bases outside the gene matches: 8. The CDR3 is 15 amino acids. In germline, CDR1 is MNHNY, CDR2 SVGAGI (reference sequence). CDR3 loop: CASSEREGEVDTQYF. CDR3 DNA sequence: TGTGCCAGCAGTGAGCGGGAGGGCGAAGTGGATACGCAGTATTTT.

A few counts support this clonotype. The genes are TRBV12-3 or TRBV12-4 and TRBJ2-4; D remains ambiguous. The germline V and J ends were trimmed by 1 base and 13 bases, with 11 bases remaining between them. This CDR3 contains 12 residues. The CDR3 here is CASSLDFLGQYF. The CDR3 DNA sequence: TGTGCCAGCAGTTTAGACTTCCTAGGGCAGTACTTC.

V is TRBV20-1 and J is TRBJ1-2, with a tentative D call TRBD1 (5 bases). V lost 1 base, J lost 4 bases, and 13 bases lay in between. This CDR3 spans 14 amino acids. The germline V gene encodes CDR1 DFQATT and CDR2 SNEGSKA (reference sequence). The CDR3 reads CSARVGEVGYGYTF. DNA for the CDR3: TGCAGTGCTAGAGTGGGGGAGGTCGGCTATGGCTACACCTTC.

The chain is built from TRBV14 and TRBJ2-1; TRBD2 aligns across 9 bases. Trimming cost V 1 base and J 5 bases; bases outside gene matches: 9. CDR1 is SGHDN, CDR2 FVKESK, per germline. The CDR3 extends over 17 amino acids. The CDR3 here is CASSQALLAGYNNEQFF. The CDR3 DNA follows: TGTGCCAGCAGCCAAGCCTTACTAGCGGGTTACAACAATGAGCAGTTCTTC.

The chain is built from TRBV4-2 and TRBJ1-2; 7 nucleotides align to TRBD1. The CDR3 is made up of 14 amino acids. Germline CDR1 and CDR2: LGHNA and YNFKEQ. The junction had 7 bases not matched to a gene; V was cut back by 1 base and J by 8 bases. The CDR3 DNA reads TGTGCCAGCAGCCAAGCCACAGGGGCGCGGGGCTACACCTTC. Protein product: CASSQATGARGYTF.

The chain has TRBV4-3 and TRBJ2-7; no definite D call. Germline CDR1 LGHNA, CDR2 YSLEER. CDR3 size: 15 residues. V lost 4 bases, J lost 7 bases, and 20 bases lay in between. CDR3 residues: CASSLAAHLYNEQYF. The CDR3 DNA reads TGCGCCAGCAGCCTGGCGGCCCACTTATACAATGAGCAGTACTTC.

The chain joins TRBV5-1 to TRBJ1-2; D remains ambiguous. The V gene's germline CDR1 is SGHRS and CDR2 YFSETQ. With 0 bases removed from V and 3 bases from J, the gap between germline ends came to 6 bases. This CDR3 contains 13 residues. CDR3 bases: TGCGCCAGCAGCTTGGAAGCGGACTATGGCTACACCTTC. Residues: CASSLEADYGYTF.

The J gene is TRBJ1-4, the V gene TRBV20-1; D ambiguous. V was clipped by 6 bases and J by 8 bases, with 7 bases between them. Germline CDR1 and CDR2: DFQATT and SNEGSKA (reference sequence). This CDR3 contains 10 residues. The CDR3: CSAPEEKLFF. The CDR3 DNA reads as TGCAGTGCCCCGGAAGAAAAACTGTTTTTT.

The chain combines TRBV18 with TRBJ2-5; TRBD2 aligns across 7 bases. V lost 8 bases to trimming and J lost 11 bases; unmatched junction nucleotides: 11. CDR1 is KGHSH, CDR2 LQKENI, per germline. The CDR3 has 12 amino acids. The CDR3 DNA reads TGTGCCAGCGCGGGAGACTACAATGAGCAGTACTTC. This translates into CASAGDYNEQYF.